The 22 T cell receptor beta chains below all came from one sample that was sequenced in a study of CD8 T cells in Susac syndrome. Random-hexamer reverse transcription was applied to roughly 0.45 to 1 ug RNA. From the immunoSEQ multiplex PCR reads, TCRdb called clonotypes with MiXCR, one entry per CDR3 protein. This sample has roughly 140,000 distinct CDR3 sequences; approximately 96% occur once, and the top ten carry over 0.075%. Sequenced input: CD4+ T cells from PBMCs. Receptors originate from a human donor with Susac syndrome.

The chain links TRBV1 to TRBJ2-1; the table assigns TRBD2, which was not confirmed against the DNA. TRBV1 is deemed a pseudogene. CDR3 length equals 21 residues. CDR3 sequence (DNA): TGCACCAGCAGCCAAGGAAGTCTGGGACTAGCGGTTATGTCCTCCTACAATGAGCAGTTCTTC. It is translated as CTSSQGSLGLAVMSSYNEQFF.

The chain employs TRBV20-1 and TRBJ2-3; 9 bases agree with TRBD2. Trimming removed 6 bases from V and 5 bases from J; junction bases left unmatched: 12. In germline, CDR1 is DFQATT, CDR2 SNEGSKA (reference sequence). The CDR3 runs to 15 residues. The CDR3 region is CSALPGTSFGDTQYF. The CDR3 coding sequence is TGCAGTGCCTTACCCGGGACTAGCTTTGGAGATACGCAGTATTTT.

This chain uses TRBV25-1 with TRBJ2-1; TRBD1 agrees at 7 bases. Germline CDR1 MGHDK, CDR2 SYGVNS. The V gene end was trimmed by 1 base and the J gene end by 0 bases; junction bases not matched to a gene: 12. There are 19 residues in the CDR3. CDR3 in amino acids: CASSESVPRDSYSYNEQFF. Written as DNA, the CDR3 is TGTGCCAGCAGTGAATCCGTTCCTCGGGACAGCTACTCCTACAATGAGCAGTTCTTC.

The chain couples TRBV3-1 to TRBJ1-6; D not resolved. With 3 bases removed from V and 8 bases from J, the gap between germline ends came to 11 bases. The germline gives CDR1 LGHDT, CDR2 YNNKEL (reference sequence). This CDR3 comprises 14 residues. The CDR3 region is CASSQVGKDSPLHF. The CDR3 DNA follows: TGTGCCAGCAGCCAGGTGGGAAAGGATTCACCCCTCCACTTT.

This sequence joins TRBV20-1 and TRBJ1-5; D might be TRBD1 (6 bases). Per the germline V gene, CDR1 is DFQATT and CDR2 is SNEGSKA (reference sequence). V dropped 5 bases and J dropped 0 bases, with 8 bases sitting between them. This CDR3 spans 13 amino acids. In nucleotides, the CDR3 is TGCAGTGCTGGACAGATTAGCAATCAGCCCCAGCATTTT. This codes for CSAGQISNQPQHF.

V and J are TRBV29-1 and TRBJ2-1; D perhaps matches TRBD2 (6 bases). V was shortened by 5 bases and J by 0 bases, with 8 bases between the two germline ends. From germline, CDR1 is SQVTM and CDR2 ANQGSEA. The CDR3 totals 13 residues. CDR3 protein: CSVRGSSYNEQFF. As DNA, the CDR3 is TGCAGCGTTCGGGGGAGCTCCTACAATGAGCAGTTCTTC.

The rearrangement uses TRBV12-3 or TRBV12-4 and TRBJ2-1; TRBD1 matches at 7 bases. The V segment lost 5 bases and the J segment 8 bases; nucleotides outside the gene matches: 12. The CDR3 runs to 15 residues. DNA of the CDR3: TGTGCCAGCAGTCCTCGGGACAGTTTGATGGATGAGCAGTTCTTC. Translation: CASSPRDSLMDEQFF.

The gene calls are TRBV5-4 and TRBJ2-3; D may match TRBD1 or TRBD2 (5 bases each). Trimming pared 6 bases from V and 2 bases from J, leaving 16 bases between. Per germline, CDR1 SGHNT and CDR2 YYREEE (reference sequence). CDR3 length: 15 residues. For the CDR3, the DNA is TGTGCCAGCACCGATCAGGGACCAATCACAGATACGCAGTATTTT. This translates into CASTDQGPITDTQYF.

The CDR3 is CASSLRHSYEQYF. CDR3 DNA: TGTGCCAGCAGTTTACGACACTCCTACGAGCAGTACTTC. The chain is built from TRBV27 and TRBJ2-7; D remains unclear. V lost 2 bases and J 0 bases, leaving 5 bases between the germline ends. Germline CDR1 is MNHEY and CDR2 is SMNVEV (reference sequence). The CDR3 covers 13 residues.

This sequence joins TRBV20-1 and TRBJ1-2; 8 positions agree with TRBD1. CDR1 is DFQATT, CDR2 SNEGSKA, per germline (reference sequence). V shed 6 bases, J shed 4 bases, and the junction held 4 bases outside the gene matches. This CDR3 comprises 12 residues. The CDR3 DNA reads TGCAGTGCCTCAGACAGGGGCTATGGCTACACCTTC. Translated, it gives CSASDRGYGYTF.

This chain connects TRBV5-4 to TRBJ1-2; unclear D gene. CDR3 length: 13 amino acids. The germline CDR1 and CDR2 sequences are SGHNT and YYREEE (reference sequence). V lost 0 bases and J 2 bases, leaving 5 bases between the germline ends. CDR3 amino acids: CASSLAGNYGYTF. The CDR3 nucleotides read TGTGCCAGCAGCTTGGCTGGGAACTATGGCTACACCTTC.

The gene calls are TRBV18 and TRBJ2-2; 7 bases agree with TRBD2. The ends lost 1 base at V and 2 bases at J; junction bases unmatched: 4. This CDR3 is 16 amino acids long. CDR1 is KGHSH and CDR2 is LQKENI in the germline V gene. The CDR3 DNA is TGTGCCAGCTCACCACTAGCGGGCACTAACACCGGGGAGCTGTTTTTT. This encodes CASSPLAGTNTGELFF.

The chain employs TRBV7-2 and TRBJ2-7; 8 bases are shared with TRBD1. Germline V gene data show CDR1 as SGHTA and CDR2 as FQGNSA. With V trimmed by 2 bases and J by 1 base, 7 bases remained unmatched. CDR3 length: 16 amino acids. The CDR3: CASSLFPRTGSYEQYF. The CDR3 DNA sequence: TGTGCCAGCAGCTTATTCCCGCGGACAGGGTCCTACGAGCAGTACTTC.

The rearrangement uses TRBV6-5 and TRBJ1-1; D is unresolved. Trimming cost V 10 bases and J 0 bases, with 12 bases left between them. This CDR3 has 13 residues. Germline V gene data show CDR1 as MNHEY and CDR2 as SVGAGI. CDR3 residues: CAITRDMNTEAFF. In DNA form, the CDR3 reads TGTGCCATTACGAGGGATATGAACACTGAAGCTTTCTTT.

This chain connects TRBV20-1 to TRBJ2-1; TRBD2 matches 7 bases. V lost 6 bases to trimming and J lost 12 bases; unmatched junction nucleotides: 11. The CDR3 runs 12 residues. The V gene's germline CDR1 is DFQATT and CDR2 SNEGSKA (reference sequence). CDR3 sequence (DNA): TGCAGTGCCGTATCGGGTACGGGGGGGCAGTTCTTC. It yields the protein CSAVSGTGGQFF.

The CDR3 loop reads CASSKEIQGDTQYF. The CDR3 DNA reads TGTGCCAGCAGCAAAGAAATCCAAGGGGATACGCAGTATTTT. This chain joins TRBV21-1 and TRBJ2-3. TRBV21-1 is flagged as a pseudogene. The CDR3 has 14 residues.

The chain employs TRBV18 and TRBJ1-5, with TRBD1 matching over 12 bases. V lost 2 bases, J lost 4 bases, and 12 bases stayed unmatched. The CDR3 extends over 19 amino acids. The germline V gene encodes CDR1 KGHSH and CDR2 LQKENI. Written as DNA, the CDR3 is TGTGCCAGCTCACCAGAATTGGGACAGGGGGCTTCGGGGAATCAGCCCCAGCATTTT. Its translation is CASSPELGQGASGNQPQHF.

This sequence joins TRBV10-1 and TRBJ2-1; TRBD2 agrees at 8 bases. Per the germline V gene, CDR1 is WNHNN and CDR2 is SYGVQD (reference sequence). The CDR3 length is 15 residues. With V trimmed by 4 bases and J by 4 bases, 6 bases remained unmatched. The CDR3, as DNA: TGCGCCAGCAGTGGGGCCAGCGGGGGATACAATGAGCAGTTCTTC. This codes for CASSGASGGYNEQFF.

This chain connects TRBV7-9 to TRBJ2-1; maybe TRBD1 (6 bases). Trimming removed 8 bases from V and 6 bases from J, with 17 bases in between. Looked up from germline, CDR1 is SEHNR and CDR2 is FQNEAQ (reference sequence). The CDR3 loop spans 14 amino acids. Here the CDR3 DNA reads TGTGCCAGCGACTTTAGTGGGGGCGGCAATGAGCAGTTCTTC. Amino acid sequence: CASDFSGGGNEQFF.

V is TRBV20-1 and J is TRBJ2-1; 7 nucleotides match TRBD2. This CDR3 region has 14 residues. Germline lookup yields CDR1 DFQATT and CDR2 SNEGSKA (reference sequence). V dropped 5 bases and J dropped 3; count of bases not matched to a gene: 7. The CDR3 region has the DNA TGCAGTGCTCAACTAGCGCCGCTCTACAATGAGCAGTTCTTC. Translation: CSAQLAPLYNEQFF.

CDR3 sequence (DNA): TGTGCCAGCAGCATAGGCCGGGGATCACGAGACTACGAGCAGTACTTC. Residues: CASSIGRGSRDYEQYF. The V and J genes are TRBV21-1 and TRBJ2-7; TRBD1 was called by the table and not checked on the DNA. TRBV21-1 is a documented pseudogene. The CDR3 contains 16 residues.

The V and J genes are TRBV29-1 and TRBJ2-3; the D gene is possibly TRBD1 (7 bases). The V end was cut by 4 bases, the J end by 3 bases, with 17 bases between. CDR3 size: 15 residues. Germline-derived CDR1 and CDR2 are SQVTM and ANQGSEA. The CDR3 nucleotides read TGCAGCGTTGCCCCCAGGGGGGTCGGGACAGATACGCAGTATTTT. Translated, it gives CSVAPRGVGTDTQYF.